One and the same sample provided the 22 T cell receptor beta chains below, sequenced in a study of CDR3 diversity in severe acne. TCRdb reprocessed the PCR reads via MiXCR and lists one record per CDR3 protein. The table shows approximately 84,000 distinct CDR3 sequences, with around 50% occurring only once. Sequencing was done on a sample of blood. The source is a male donor in good health, without acne.

The chain couples TRBV7-9 to TRBJ1-2; 7 bases are a match to TRBD1. This CDR3 is 15 amino acids long. The V gene end was trimmed by 6 bases and the J gene end by 4 bases; junction bases not matched to a gene: 11. Germline V lookup: CDR1 SEHNR, CDR2 FQNEAQ (reference sequence). CDR3 protein: CASSYSHRGAYGYTF. Written as DNA, the CDR3 is TGTGCCAGCAGTTACTCACACAGGGGAGCCTATGGCTACACCTTC.

The J gene is TRBJ1-1, the V gene TRBV10-3; perhaps TRBD1 as D (5 bases). V lost 3 bases to trimming and J lost 4 bases, with 9 bases between them. CDR3 length equals 13 residues. Germline V lookup: CDR1 ENHRY, CDR2 SYGVKD. The CDR3 is CAISDQGGTEAFF. The CDR3 DNA is TGTGCCATCAGTGATCAGGGCGGCACTGAAGCTTTCTTT.

This clonotype has at least ten counts. The chain is built from TRBV5-1 and TRBJ1-1; D is possibly TRBD1 (6 bases). Trimming removed 7 bases at V and 5 bases at J, with 12 bases between. Germline CDR1 reads SGHRS; CDR2 reads YFSETQ. The length of the CDR3 is 12 residues. The DNA for the CDR3 is TGCGCCAGCCGCGTAGGGGGGACTGAAGCTTTCTTT. Amino acids: CASRVGGTEAFF.

The rearrangement joins TRBV30 to TRBJ1-3; 7 bases align to TRBD1. Per the germline V gene, CDR1 is GTSNPN and CDR2 is SVGIG (reference sequence). After removal of 2 bases from V and 0 bases from J, the junction contained 7 bases not matched to a gene. The CDR3 consists of 16 residues. CDR3 residues: CAWSPRTGFSGNTIYF. CDR3 in DNA: TGTGCCTGGAGTCCCCGGACAGGCTTCTCTGGAAACACCATATATTTT. The full variable domain, completed using reference TRBV30 and TRBJ1-3, is SQTIHQWPATLVQPVGSPLSLECTVEGTSNPNLYWYRQAAGRGLQLLFYSVGIGQISSEVPQNLSASRPQDRQFILSSKKLLLSDSGFYLCAWSPRTGFSGNTIYFGEGSWLTVV.

This clonotype was observed a few times. V and J are TRBV20-1 and TRBJ2-7; D is possibly TRBD2 (5 bases). Germline V lookup: CDR1 DFQATT, CDR2 SNEGSKA (reference sequence). This CDR3 has 12 residues. Trimming stripped 3 bases from V and 4 bases from J, with 10 bases between. Here the CDR3 reads CSARREIYEQYF. CDR3 bases: TGCAGTGCTAGGAGGGAGATTTACGAGCAGTACTTC.

This clonotype showed up many times. V usage is TRBV7-9 and J usage is TRBJ2-5; 9 positions agree with TRBD2. The CDR3 has 14 amino acids. The V and J ends lost 2 bases and 3 bases, in that order; junction bases with no gene match: 1. Looked up from germline, CDR1 is SEHNR and CDR2 is FQNEAQ (reference sequence). In nucleotides, the CDR3 is TGTGCCAGCAGCTTAAGACTAGCGGAAGAGACCCAGTACTTC. Residues: CASSLRLAEETQYF.

The chain combines TRBV29-1 with TRBJ2-7; D is uncertain. Germline V gene sequence: CDR1 SQVTM, CDR2 ANQGSEA. Trimming took 7 bases from V and 2 from J, leaving 12 bases between them. This CDR3 is 12 amino acids long. CDR3 protein: CSAYCGTYEQYF. The CDR3 DNA is TGCAGCGCCTACTGTGGTACCTACGAGCAGTACTTC.

This clonotype came up a few times. Here the CDR3 reads CASSPGTGINIQYF. The CDR3 DNA follows: TGTGCCAGCAGCCCCGGGACAGGGATCAACATTCAGTACTTC. The V gene is TRBV9, the J gene TRBJ2-4; 9 bases are shared with TRBD1. The ends lost 4 bases at V and 7 bases at J; junction bases unmatched: 6. Germline CDR1 and CDR2: SGDLS and YYNGEE. The CDR3 is made up of 14 amino acids.

The chain carries TRBV7-9 and TRBJ2-5; tentative D call: TRBD2 (7 bases). From germline, CDR1 is SEHNR and CDR2 FQNEAQ (reference sequence). V lost 8 bases to trimming and J lost 5 bases, with 15 bases between them. The CDR3 consists of 13 residues. This chain's CDR3 is CASGRGGGETQYF. The CDR3 DNA is TGTGCCAGCGGGAGGGGGGGCGGCGAGACCCAGTACTTC. Variable domain in full (rest from reference TRBV7-9 and TRBJ2-5): DTGVSQNPRHKITKRGQNVTFRCDPISEHNRLYWYRQTLGQGPEFLTYFQNEAQLEKSRLLSDRFSAERPKGSFSTLEIQRTEQGDSAMYLCASGRGGGETQYFGPGTRLLVL.

The CDR3 loop reads CSARARGWGETQYF. The CDR3 bases are TGCAGTGCTAGGGCCCGGGGATGGGGTGAGACCCAGTACTTC. This rearrangement joins TRBV20-1 to TRBJ2-5; tentative D call: TRBD2 (5 bases). The CDR3 loop spans 14 amino acids. Per germline, CDR1 DFQATT and CDR2 SNEGSKA (reference sequence). The V gene lost 3 bases and the J gene lost 5 bases, with 16 bases spanning the gap.

This clonotype was detected ten times or more. V is TRBV28 and J is TRBJ2-5, with 10 bases lining up with TRBD1. CDR1 is MDHEN, CDR2 SYDVKM, per germline. V lost 6 bases and J lost 5; bases outside the gene matches: 15. The CDR3 has 17 amino acids. The CDR3 here is CASSEEDRGHSVETQYF. As DNA, the CDR3 is TGTGCCAGCAGCGAAGAAGACAGGGGGCACTCGGTGGAGACCCAGTACTTC.

This clonotype was observed many times. The chain uses TRBV29-1 and TRBJ2-7; D assignment may be TRBD1 or TRBD2 (5 bases each). V was clipped by 4 bases and J by 2 bases, with 6 bases between them. Germline V gene lookup returns CDR1 SQVTM and CDR2 ANQGSEA. The CDR3 loop spans 11 amino acids. CDR3 sequence: CSVGGTYEQYF. In nucleotides, the CDR3 is TGCAGCGTTGGGGGGACCTACGAGCAGTACTTC.

In DNA, the CDR3 is TGTGCCAGCAGTGGGACTAGCGGGACCTACAATGAGCAGTTCTTC. Translation: CASSGTSGTYNEQFF. The V call is TRBV6-1, the J call TRBJ2-1, with 12 positions matching TRBD2. This CDR3 has 15 residues. Germline values: CDR1 MNHNS, CDR2 SASEGT. Germline trimming cut 4 bases from V and 2 bases from J; bases unmatched to any gene: 0.

Comment on this clonotype: The CDR3 carries no conserved terminal phenylalanine or tryptophan, so it likely arises from a read error. The DNA is left out, because the CDR3 cannot be placed on it with certainty; the CDR3 is given as TCRdb lists it. The rearrangement links TRBV6-5 to TRBJ2-1; the listed D gene, TRBD1, was not tested against the DNA. The CDR3 totals 13 residues, both ends included. Germline CDR1 reads MNHEY; CDR2 reads SVGAGI. CDR3 region: CASFGAVGYTFGS.

Comment on this clonotype: One end of the junction is discordant with germline, which a read error may explain. This rearrangement joins TRBV25-1 to TRBJ1-1, with 8 positions matching TRBD1. The V gene's germline CDR1 is MGHDK and CDR2 SYGVNS. This CDR3 contains 15 residues. The CDR3 DNA follows: TGTGCCAGGAGTGAACCACAGGGGGGCAACACTGAAGCTTTCTTT. It codes for CARSEPQGGNTEAFF.

This rearrangement joins TRBV29-1 to TRBJ2-7; 9 bases are shared with TRBD1. V was clipped by 5 bases and J by 5 bases; unmatched bases: 7. CDR3 size: 13 residues. In germline, CDR1 is SQVTM, CDR2 ANQGSEA. CDR3 DNA: TGCAGCGTTTCTCGGACAGGGGCCGACGAGCAGTACTTC. Protein product: CSVSRTGADEQYF.

This clonotype occurred a few times. The chain is built from TRBV9 and TRBJ2-7; D perhaps matches TRBD2 (6 bases). Trimming took 4 bases from V and 0 from J, leaving 11 bases between them. CDR3 size: 14 residues. CDR1 SGDLS and CDR2 YYNGEE come from the germline V gene. CDR3 loop: CASSPLADSYEQYF. CDR3 nucleotides: TGTGCCAGCAGCCCCTTAGCGGACTCCTACGAGCAGTACTTC.

This clonotype appeared once. The chain employs TRBV6-5 and TRBJ2-2; 7 bases line up with TRBD1. The CDR3 has 15 residues. The V and J ends lost 2 bases and 4 bases, in that order; junction bases with no gene match: 4. Per the germline V gene, CDR1 is MNHEY and CDR2 is SVGAGI. The DNA of the CDR3 is TGTGCCAGCAGTTACGACAGGGTGGGCACCGGGGAGCTGTTTTTT. Translating gives CASSYDRVGTGELFF.

The sample holds a few counts of this clonotype. The rearrangement joins TRBV2 to TRBJ2-7, with 7 bases aligning to TRBD2. The CDR3 consists of 12 residues. Germline lookup yields CDR1 SNHLY and CDR2 FYNNEI. The J segment lost 4 bases and the V segment lost 7 bases, leaving 4 bases of the junction unmatched. The CDR3: CASKRGPYEQYF. The CDR3 DNA sequence: TGTGCCAGCAAGCGGGGACCATACGAGCAGTACTTC.

This clonotype was recorded a few times. The V call is TRBV20-1, the J call TRBJ1-2; no firm D call. Trimming shortened V by 1 base and J by 3 bases, and 9 bases separated the two germline ends. The CDR3 has 13 amino acids. CDR1 is DFQATT, CDR2 SNEGSKA, per germline (reference sequence). The DNA of the CDR3 is TGCAGTGCTAGAGCCTCAGCCGACTATGGCTACACCTTC. It codes for CSARASADYGYTF.

The V gene is TRBV12-5, the J gene TRBJ1-5; the D is unclear. The ends were cut back, 1 base at V and 7 bases at J, with 5 bases in the middle. Germline V CDR1 and CDR2: LGHNT, FRNRAP. This CDR3 spans 12 amino acids. The CDR3 region is CASGLGGQPQHF. The CDR3 DNA reads TGTGCTAGTGGTTTGGGGGGACAGCCCCAGCATTTT.

V and J are TRBV19 and TRBJ2-6; D not resolved. V lost 6 bases and J 4 bases, leaving 7 bases between the germline ends. The CDR3 is made up of 13 amino acids. Per the germline V gene, CDR1 is LNHDA and CDR2 is SQIVND (reference sequence). CDR3 DNA: TGTGCCAGTAGCGAACAGGGGGCCAACGTCCTGACTTTC. Translated: CASSEQGANVLTF.